The rows below give T cell receptor beta chains drawn from one sample of a study of T cell responses to AZD1222 COVID-19 vaccine. Here immunoSEQ multiplex PCR was the method, and the copy in TCRdb shows in-frame clones only, minus some. The sample lists tens of thousands of clones, around 88% occurring once. The sequencing here drew on peripheral blood, taken 28 days after the second AZD1222 dose. These receptors were obtained from an adult who received the AZD1222 COVID-19 vaccine. Each CDR3 is given with its conserved first and last residue. Fields, in order: clone size, V gene, J gene, D gene, CDR3 protein, CDR3 DNA. D genes are given only for firm matches. Not every row has a clone size; where given, it reads once, few, many or a size class.

size: NA
V: TRBV11-3
J: TRBJ2-1
D: NA
CDR3: CASSPRLRTDNEQFF
DNA: TGTGCCAGCAGCCCCCGACTGCGCACAGACAATGAGCAGTTCTTC

size: NA
V: TRBV28
J: TRBJ2-3
D: NA
CDR3: CASSLLGESVTDTQYF
DNA: TGTGCCAGCAGTTTATTAGGGGAGAGCGTCACAGATACGCAGTATTTT

size: NA
V: TRBV5-5
J: TRBJ2-2
D: NA
CDR3: CASSWGSGAFGELFF
DNA: TGTGCCAGCAGCTGGGGATCGGGGGCTTTCGGGGAGCTGTTTTTT

size: once
V: TRBV4-1
J: TRBJ1-2
D: NA
CDR3: CASSQDTYGYTF
DNA: TGCGCCAGCAGCCAAGATACCTATGGCTACACCTTC

size: NA
V: TRBV28
J: TRBJ1-1
D: TRBD1
CDR3: CASNPPDRGTEAFF
DNA: TGTGCCAGCAACCCCCCTGACAGGGGCACTGAAGCTTTCTTT

size: NA
V: TRBV10-3
J: TRBJ2-1
D: TRBD2
CDR3: CAISSGAAYNEQFF
DNA: TGTGCCATATCTAGCGGGGCGGCCTACAATGAGCAGTTCTTC

size: NA
V: TRBV19
J: TRBJ1-6
D: NA
CDR3: CASSDDFWSLHF
DNA: TGTGCCAGTAGCGATGATTTTTGGTCCCTCCACTTT

size: NA
V: TRBV6-5
J: TRBJ1-2
D: NA
CDR3: CASSYSGGNYGYTF
DNA: TGTGCCAGCAGTTACTCGGGAGGTAACTATGGCTACACCTTC

size: NA
V: TRBV5-1
J: TRBJ2-7
D: NA
CDR3: CASSPRQGGEQYF
DNA: TGCGCCAGCAGCCCCCGGCAGGGGGGCGAGCAGTACTTC

size: NA
V: TRBV7-2
J: TRBJ2-5
D: NA
CDR3: CASSLQETQYF
DNA: TGTGCCAGCAGCTTACAAGAGACCCAGTACTTC

size: NA
V: TRBV5-4
J: TRBJ2-3
D: TRBD1
CDR3: CASSLDRGFSDTQYF
DNA: TGTGCCAGCAGCTTGGACAGGGGATTTTCAGATACGCAGTATTTT

size: NA
V: TRBV7-2
J: TRBJ1-6
D: NA
CDR3: CASSLGWSYNSPLHF
DNA: TGTGCCAGCAGCTTAGGGTGGAGCTATAATTCACCCCTCCACTTT

size: few
V: TRBV2
J: TRBJ2-2
D: NA
CDR3: CASSDEGTGELFF
DNA: TGTGCCAGCAGTGATGAGGGAACCGGGGAGCTGTTTTTT

size: few
V: TRBV5-4
J: TRBJ2-7
D: NA
CDR3: CASSQFPGPWEQYF
DNA: TGTGCCAGCAGCCAGTTTCCGGGCCCGTGGGAGCAGTACTTC

size: NA
V: TRBV3-1/TRBV3-2
J: TRBJ1-1
D: NA
CDR3: CASSQEGLNTEAFF
DNA: TGTGCCAGCAGCCAAGAGGGCTTGAACACTGAAGCTTTCTTT

size: NA
V: TRBV25-1
J: TRBJ2-3
D: NA
CDR3: CASSLSGWGTDTQYF
DNA: TGTGCCAGCAGTCTGAGTGGCTGGGGCACAGATACGCAGTATTTT

size: NA
V: TRBV15
J: TRBJ1-5
D: NA
CDR3: CATSRGRNSNQPQHF
DNA: TGTGCCACCAGCAGAGGCAGGAATAGCAATCAGCCCCAGCATTTT

size: NA
V: TRBV27
J: TRBJ1-4
D: NA
CDR3: CASSPRTVNDEKLFF
DNA: TGTGCCAGCAGTCCCCGGACAGTCAATGATGAAAAACTGTTTTTT

size: once
V: TRBV28
J: TRBJ1-2
D: TRBD1
CDR3: CASSGTGLGGANYGYTF
DNA: TGTGCCAGCAGCGGGACAGGGTTGGGGGGGGCTAACTATGGCTACACCTTC

size: NA
V: TRBV5-4
J: TRBJ2-2
D: NA
CDR3: CASSPGWERTGELFF
DNA: TGTGCCAGCAGCCCGGGGTGGGAGCGGACCGGGGAGCTGTTTTTT

size: NA
V: TRBV18
J: TRBJ1-2
D: TRBD1
CDR3: CASSPIRTGDNYGYTF
DNA: TGTGCCAGCTCACCAATTAGGACAGGGGATAACTATGGCTACACCTTC

size: NA
V: TRBV5-6
J: TRBJ1-2
D: NA
CDR3: CASSLSGQSLSYTF
DNA: TGTGCCAGCAGCTTGTCTGGACAGTCACTAAGCTACACCTTC

size: NA
V: TRBV7-2
J: TRBJ1-4
D: TRBD1
CDR3: CASSYGTGSEKLFF
DNA: TGTGCCAGCAGCTACGGGACAGGGAGCGAAAAACTGTTTTTT

size: NA
V: TRBV5-4
J: TRBJ2-3
D: TRBD1
CDR3: CASSSPRGRMDTQYF
DNA: TGTGCCAGCAGCTCCCCCAGGGGGAGAATGGATACGCAGTATTTT

size: NA
V: TRBV6-6
J: TRBJ2-1
D: TRBD2
CDR3: CASSRLAGGQSSYNEQFF
DNA: TGTGCCAGCAGTCGACTAGCGGGGGGCCAGAGCTCCTACAATGAGCAGTTCTTC

size: NA
V: TRBV7-9
J: TRBJ1-2
D: NA
CDR3: CASSWEANYGYTF
DNA: TGTGCCAGCAGTTGGGAGGCTAACTATGGCTACACCTTC

size: NA
V: TRBV21-1
J: TRBJ2-2
D: NA
CDR3: CASSKNHPGTPNTGELFF
DNA: TGTGCCAGCAGCAAAAATCACCCCGGGACGCCTAACACCGGGGAGCTGTTTTTT

size: NA
V: TRBV19
J: TRBJ1-5
D: TRBD1
CDR3: CASSADRGHDQPQHF
DNA: TGTGCCAGTAGTGCGGACAGGGGTCACGATCAGCCCCAGCATTTT

size: once
V: TRBV5-1
J: TRBJ2-3
D: NA
CDR3: CASSLYSAQPTDTQYF
DNA: TGCGCCAGCAGCTTGTATTCGGCACAACCCACAGATACGCAGTATTTT

size: NA
V: TRBV3-1/TRBV3-2
J: TRBJ1-5
D: NA
CDR3: CASSQGTSYSNQPQHF
DNA: TGTGCCAGCAGCCAAGGGACCTCGTATAGCAATCAGCCCCAGCATTTT

size: NA
V: TRBV5-4
J: TRBJ1-2
D: NA
CDR3: CASSLWQGHGYTF
DNA: TGTGCCAGCAGCTTGTGGCAGGGCCATGGCTACACCTTC

size: NA
V: TRBV28
J: TRBJ1-2
D: NA
CDR3: CASAGEQGWSGYTF
DNA: TGTGCCAGCGCCGGCGAACAGGGCTGGAGTGGCTACACCTTC

size: NA
V: TRBV15
J: TRBJ2-1
D: TRBD2
CDR3: CATSREGSGRNEQFF
DNA: TGTGCCACCAGCAGAGAGGGTAGCGGGCGCAATGAGCAGTTCTTC

size: NA
V: TRBV18
J: TRBJ1-1
D: TRBD1
CDR3: CASSPQGPEGGANTEAFF
DNA: TGTGCCAGCTCCCCACAGGGGCCTGAGGGTGGGGCGAACACTGAAGCTTTCTTT

size: NA
V: TRBV19
J: TRBJ1-6
D: NA
CDR3: CASSSARDSPLHF
DNA: TGTGCCAGTAGTTCGGCCCGGGATTCACCCCTCCACTTT

size: NA
V: TRBV7-9
J: TRBJ2-7
D: NA
CDR3: CASSPLSGYEQYF
DNA: TGTGCCAGCAGCCCCCTCTCTGGGTACGAGCAGTACTTC

size: NA
V: TRBV4-3
J: TRBJ1-2
D: NA
CDR3: CASSQDRFRPRGYTF
DNA: TGCGCCAGCAGCCAAGACAGGTTTCGGCCCCGTGGCTACACCTTC

size: NA
V: TRBV2
J: TRBJ1-1
D: NA
CDR3: CASSEQFQNTEAFF
DNA: TGTGCCAGCAGTGAGCAGTTTCAGAACACTGAAGCTTTCTTT

size: NA
V: TRBV5-4
J: TRBJ1-1
D: NA
CDR3: CASNPGNANTEAFF
DNA: TGTGCCAGCAACCCGGGTAATGCGAACACTGAAGCTTTCTTT

size: NA
V: TRBV29-1
J: TRBJ1-2
D: NA
CDR3: CSVLDRRNYGYTF
DNA: TGCAGCGTGCTGGACAGAAGAAACTATGGCTACACCTTC

size: NA
V: TRBV30
J: TRBJ1-5
D: NA
CDR3: CAWSVRLNQPQHF
DNA: TGTGCCTGGAGTGTGAGGCTTAATCAGCCCCAGCATTTT

size: NA
V: TRBV7-8
J: TRBJ2-7
D: NA
CDR3: CASSFTAGREQYF
DNA: TGTGCCAGCAGCTTTACCGCCGGTCGGGAGCAGTACTTC

size: medium-sized
V: TRBV11-1
J: TRBJ1-2
D: TRBD1
CDR3: CASSFDRVGGYTF
DNA: TGTGCCAGCAGCTTCGACAGGGTCGGAGGCTACACCTTC

size: NA
V: TRBV28
J: TRBJ1-5
D: NA
CDR3: CATFGGLSQPQHF
DNA: TGTGCCACCTTTGGGGGGCTGTCCCAGCCCCAGCATTTT

size: once
V: TRBV3-1/TRBV3-2
J: TRBJ2-7
D: NA
CDR3: CASSQDPLGGTEQYF
DNA: TGTGCCAGCAGCCAAGATCCATTGGGGGGAACCGAGCAGTACTTC

size: NA
V: TRBV7-9
J: TRBJ2-7
D: NA
CDR3: CASSSGGNSGFSYEQYF
DNA: TGTGCCAGCAGCTCCGGGGGAAACAGCGGCTTCTCCTACGAGCAGTACTTC